The 9 T cell receptor beta chains in this list originate from one sample, sequenced in a study of blood T cell repertoires in COVID-19. The repertoire was sequenced with immunoSEQ multiplex PCR; TCRdb's copy has only in-frame clones and lacks some. This table has approximately 350,000 clones, more than 70% appearing once. The sequencing sample was made of peripheral blood. The origin of the receptors is a woman in her sixties or seventies with COVID-19, enrolled during active disease.

This rearrangement joins TRBV6-5 to TRBJ1-6; no clear D. The CDR3 covers 12 residues. Germline V gives CDR1 MNHEY, CDR2 SVGAGI. V was shortened by 6 bases and J by 7 bases, with 7 bases between the two germline ends. The CDR3 DNA sequence: TGTGCCAGCAGAACAGAAAATTCACCCCTCCACTTT. It is translated as CASRTENSPLHF.

The V gene is TRBV27, the J gene TRBJ2-7; TRBD1 is a possible D gene (6 bases). The CDR3 totals 13 residues. Germline lookup yields CDR1 MNHEY and CDR2 SMNVEV (reference sequence). With 3 bases removed from V and 4 bases from J, the gap between germline ends came to 10 bases. The CDR3 DNA reads TGTGCCAGCAGTTTGGGGGCAGCGTACGAGCAGTACTTC. Amino acid sequence: CASSLGAAYEQYF.

V and J are TRBV5-8 and TRBJ2-4; 9 nucleotides agree with TRBD1. The germline gives CDR1 SGHTS, CDR2 YDEGEE. J was trimmed by 4 bases and V by 5 bases; bases with no gene match: 10. This CDR3 has 16 amino acids. CDR3 region: CASSLTPGQGKNIQYF. For the CDR3, the DNA is TGTGCCAGCAGTTTGACCCCGGGACAGGGAAAAAACATTCAGTACTTC.

The chain links TRBV19 to TRBJ2-2; tentative D call: TRBD2 (5 bases). The CDR3 covers 15 residues. Trimming left V 5 bases short and J 7 bases short, with 17 bases between. In germline, CDR1 is LNHDA, CDR2 SQIVND (reference sequence). The CDR3: CASSLSWTPIGELFF. CDR3 nucleotides: TGTGCCAGTAGTTTGTCTTGGACTCCGATCGGGGAGCTGTTTTTT.

This clone was observed a single time. The chain uses TRBV7-2 and TRBJ1-3; 7 nucleotides agree with TRBD1. Trimming took 1 base from V and 4 from J; bases not matched to a gene: 4. CDR3 length: 15 residues. The germline CDR1 and CDR2 sequences are SGHTA and FQGNSA. The CDR3 loop reads CASSLGTGYGNTIYF. The CDR3, as DNA: TGTGCCAGCAGCTTAGGGACAGGCTACGGAAACACCATATATTTT.

The rearrangement joins TRBV2 to TRBJ2-1; 9 bases line up with TRBD2. Germline CDR1 SNHLY, CDR2 FYNNEI. The CDR3 sequence is 16 residues long. The trim removed 3 bases at V and 7 bases at J, leaving 10 bases unmatched. The CDR3 DNA is TGTGCCAGCAGTGAGCCGGGGACTAGCCCAACGAATGAGCAGTTCTTC. Protein product: CASSEPGTSPTNEQFF.

J is TRBJ2-7 and V is TRBV4-1; 10 nucleotides line up with TRBD1. The trim removed 1 base at V and 6 bases at J, leaving 3 bases unmatched. The CDR3 contains 14 residues. Germline assignment: CDR1 MGHRA and CDR2 YSYEKL. As DNA, the CDR3 is TGCGCCAGCAGCCAAGTTAGGACAGGGGGCGAGCAGTACTTC. It is translated as CASSQVRTGGEQYF.

The genes are TRBV19 and TRBJ2-1; maybe TRBD2 (5 bases). The CDR3 runs to 15 residues. Germline V gene lookup returns CDR1 LNHDA and CDR2 SQIVND (reference sequence). V was trimmed by 4 bases and J by 1 base, leaving 11 bases between them. CDR3 region: CASSTWTGSYNEQFF. The CDR3, as DNA: TGTGCCAGTAGTACCTGGACGGGATCCTACAATGAGCAGTTCTTC. Full variable domain (rest looked up from reference TRBV19 and TRBJ2-1): DGGITQSPKYLFRKEGQNVTLSCEQNLNHDAMYWYRQDPGQGLRLIYYSQIVNDFQKGDIAEGYSVSREKKESFPLTVTSAQKNPTAFYLCASSTWTGSYNEQFFGPGTRLTVL.

The rearrangement uses TRBV2 and TRBJ1-3, with TRBD1 matching 7 bases. Germline loops: CDR1 SNHLY, CDR2 FYNNEI. Trimming removed 5 bases from V and 0 bases from J; junction bases left unmatched: 1. The CDR3 length is 14 residues. CDR3 bases: TGTGCCAGCAGTCCAGGGGGCTCTGGAAACACCATATATTTT. As protein: CASSPGGSGNTIYF.